What follows are 15 T cell receptor beta chains derived from one specimen sequenced in a study of cytomegalovirus exposure and HLA in healthy donors. PCR used 60 Vbeta primers and 13 Jbeta primers. The data were produced by immunoSEQ multiplex PCR, yet TCRdb's version contains in-frame clones alone and is incomplete. This sample has about 120,000 clones, with roughly 9% found just once. Sequences were obtained from PBMCs. The receptor source for this set is a middle-aged woman in good health and CMV-seropositive.

The sample holds a few counts of this clone. The chain joins TRBV7-8 to TRBJ2-6, with a possible D match to TRBD1 (6 bases). The CDR3 runs to 16 residues. The V end was cut by 0 bases, the J end by 0 bases, with 6 bases between. Germline CDR1 reads SGHVS; CDR2 reads FQNEAQ. This chain's CDR3 is CASSLAGASGANVLTF. The CDR3 DNA follows: TGTGCCAGCAGCTTAGCGGGGGCCTCTGGGGCCAACGTCCTGACTTTC.

The V and J genes are TRBV2 and TRBJ2-7; D is undetermined. Per germline, CDR1 SNHLY and CDR2 FYNNEI. The CDR3 consists of 12 residues. The V end was cut by 8 bases, the J end by 1 base, with 9 bases between. The DNA for the CDR3 is TGTGCCAGCCGCCGGGTTTCCTACGAGCAGTACTTC. This codes for CASRRVSYEQYF. Together with reference TRBV2 and TRBJ2-7, the CDR3 gives the full variable domain: EPEVTQTPSHQVTQMGQEVILRCVPISNHLYFYWYRQILGQKVEFLVSFYNNEISEKSEIFDDQFSVERPDGSNFTLKIRSTKLEDSAMYFCASRRVSYEQYFGPGTRLTVT.

The chain links TRBV5-1 to TRBJ2-7, with D maybe TRBD2 (5 bases). V was trimmed by 4 bases and J by 0 bases, leaving 8 bases between them. This CDR3 contains 13 residues. CDR1 SGHRS and CDR2 YFSETQ come from the germline V gene. CDR3 nucleotide sequence: TGCGCCAGCAGCGAGGGCAGCTCCTACGAGCAGTACTTC. Its protein is CASSEGSSYEQYF.

The table lists this clone with a few counts. The chain links TRBV4-2 to TRBJ1-2; D gene uncertain. The CDR3 is 17 residues long. The germline gives CDR1 LGHNA, CDR2 YNFKEQ. V was trimmed by 0 bases and J by 0 bases, leaving 14 bases between them. CDR3 sequence reads: CASSQDVRADSNYGYTF. As DNA, the CDR3 is TGTGCCAGCAGCCAAGATGTACGGGCGGACTCTAACTATGGCTACACCTTC.

The chain recombines TRBV5-5 with TRBJ1-4; unclear D gene. Deletions cut 4 bases from V and 7 bases from J, with 14 bases between. Germline-derived CDR1 and CDR2 are SGHKS and YYEKEE (reference sequence). This CDR3 region has 14 residues. The DNA of the CDR3 is TGTGCCAGCAGCCGGACTTCTCCGGGTGAAAAACTGTTTTTT. Its protein product is CASSRTSPGEKLFF. Full variable domain (remainder filled in from reference TRBV5-5 and TRBJ1-4): DAGVTQSPTHLIKTRGQQVTLRCSPISGHKSVSWYQQVLGQGPQFIFQYYEKEERGRGNFPDRFSARQFPNYSSELNVNALLLGDSALYLCASSRTSPGEKLFFGSGTQLSVL.

This chain uses TRBV6-1 with TRBJ1-1; a weak D match, TRBD1 (5 bases). V lost 6 bases, J lost 5 bases, and 16 bases lay in between. Germline CDR1 is MNHNS and CDR2 is SASEGT. The CDR3 spans 14 residues. The CDR3 coding sequence is TGTGCCAGCAGGGGGGGGAGGGATGGTACTGAAGCTTTCTTT. This codes for CASRGGRDGTEAFF.

The CDR3, as DNA: TGTGCCTGGCGTACCGGGACAGGGTCCTACGAGCAGTACTTC. Translated, it gives CAWRTGTGSYEQYF. This chain uses TRBV30 with TRBJ2-7; 9 bases are shared with TRBD1. The CDR3 runs to 14 residues. Per germline, CDR1 GTSNPN and CDR2 SVGIG (reference sequence). V lost 5 bases, J lost 1 base, and 6 bases stayed unmatched.

V is TRBV6-5 and J is TRBJ2-5, with D maybe TRBD1 (5 bases). The end of the DNA aligns better with TRBJ2-7, so the J call may be wrong. Germline CDR1 and CDR2: MNHEY and SVGAGI. This CDR3 has 15 residues. The CDR3 DNA reads as TGTGCCAGCAGTGCGGACGGAGACAGCCTTCACGAGCAGTACTTC. This sequence encodes CASSADGDSLHEQYF.

The chain recombines TRBV19 with TRBJ1-5, with a tentative D call TRBD1 (5 bases). The CDR3 is 15 residues long. Trimming cost V 7 bases and J 0 bases, with 13 bases left between them. Germline CDR1 LNHDA, CDR2 SQIVND (reference sequence). CDR3 sequence reads: CASTSGSYSNQPQHF. In DNA form, the CDR3 reads TGTGCCAGTACCTCAGGGTCCTATAGCAATCAGCCCCAGCATTTT.

This clone has just a few counts. The chain recombines TRBV5-5 with TRBJ1-1, with TRBD1 identical over 8 bases. This CDR3 spans 16 amino acids. Germline trimming cut 0 bases from V and 1 base from J; bases unmatched to any gene: 5. Germline V CDR1 and CDR2: SGHKS, YYEKEE (reference sequence). CDR3 protein: CASSLARTGPNTEAFF. CDR3 sequence (DNA): TGTGCCAGCAGCTTGGCCCGGACAGGGCCGAACACTGAAGCTTTCTTT.

This clone was observed a handful of times. The chain combines TRBV6-5 with TRBJ1-3; D is uncertain. V lost 6 bases and J lost 0, with 12 bases in between. This CDR3 spans 15 amino acids. CDR1 is MNHEY, CDR2 SVGAGI, per germline. The CDR3 DNA sequence: TGTGCCAGCAGACTTTCCTTAAGCTCTGGAAACACCATATATTTT. Translated: CASRLSLSSGNTIYF.

At least ten counts were recorded for this clone. The J gene is TRBJ1-6, the V gene TRBV2, with 9 nucleotides matching TRBD1. Germline CDR1 and CDR2: SNHLY and FYNNEI. This CDR3 has 15 residues. The trim removed 1 base at V and 7 bases at J, leaving 2 bases unmatched. The CDR3 nucleotides are TGTGCCAGCAGTGAAGAAGGGACAGGGAATTCACCCCTCCACTTT. This sequence encodes CASSEEGTGNSPLHF.

The chain recombines TRBV5-1 with TRBJ2-7; 11 bases agree with TRBD1. The CDR3 extends over 14 amino acids. V lost 1 base, J lost 6 bases, and 3 bases stayed unmatched. Per the germline V gene, CDR1 is SGHRS and CDR2 is YFSETQ. CDR3 loop: CASSLRGTGGEQYF. DNA of the CDR3: TGCGCCAGCAGCTTGCGGGGGACAGGGGGCGAGCAGTACTTC.

This clone has only a few counts. This rearrangement joins TRBV30 to TRBJ2-3; D is unclear. The germline V gene has CDR1 GTSNPN and CDR2 SVGIG (reference sequence). The CDR3 is made up of 14 amino acids. The V end was cut by 2 bases, the J end by 0 bases, with 9 bases between. The CDR3 spells CAWSIQYSTDTQYF. As DNA, the CDR3 is TGTGCCTGGAGTATACAGTATAGCACAGATACGCAGTATTTT.

In its sample, this clone was seen a few times. V is TRBV5-1 and J is TRBJ2-5; 12 bases agree with TRBD2. CDR1 SGHRS and CDR2 YFSETQ come from the germline V gene. CDR3 size: 15 residues. The junction had 7 bases not matched to a gene; V was cut back by 5 bases and J by 5 bases. This CDR3 reads CASRLAGGPVETQYF. The CDR3 nucleotides are TGCGCCAGCAGGCTAGCGGGGGGGCCTGTGGAGACCCAGTACTTC.